This T cell receptor beta chain derives from a study of pediatric ulcerative colitis. About the study: Disease was pancolitis in seven or eight and left-sided in two, histology-confirmed.

Study-level findings and limits: No controls had the two rectal clonotypes shared by ulcerative colitis patients.

A remark on this clone: Its antigen remains unknown.

The assay was run at survey level. Repertoires were generated with immunoSEQ multiplex PCR, while TCRdb's copy carries only in-frame clones and drops some. The profile covers around 65,000 clones, with about three quarters appearing a single time and 5.2% taken by the ten largest. Germline V gene data show CDR1 as SGHRS and CDR2 as YFSETQ. CDR3 size: 14 residues. J lost 5 bases, V lost 5 bases, and 9 bases had no gene match. Colonoscopy and blood draw happened at the same time. The rearrangement uses TRBV5-1 and TRBJ2-5, with 7 bases aligning to TRBD2. Material for sequencing was blood. The receptor's source is a boy younger than 18 with moderate ulcerative colitis. The CDR3 DNA is TGCGCCAGCAGTCGGAGCGGGACGGCGGAGACCCAGTACTTC. Its protein product is CASSRSGTAETQYF. Full variable domain (rest looked up from reference TRBV5-1 and TRBJ2-5): KAGVTQTPRYLIKTRGQQVTLSCSPISGHRSVSWYQQTPGQGLQFLFEYFSETQRNKGNFPGRFSGRQFSNSRSEMNVSTLELGDSALYLCASSRSGTAETQYFGPGTRLLVL.